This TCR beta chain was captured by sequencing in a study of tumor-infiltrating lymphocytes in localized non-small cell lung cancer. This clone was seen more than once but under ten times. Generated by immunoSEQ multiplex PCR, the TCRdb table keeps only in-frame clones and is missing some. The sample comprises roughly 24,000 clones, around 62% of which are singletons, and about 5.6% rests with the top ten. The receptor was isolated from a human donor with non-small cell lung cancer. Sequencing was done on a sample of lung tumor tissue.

CDR3 bases: TGTGCCAGCAGCTTGGGGCGGTCCGGGGAGCTGTTTTTT. As protein: CASSLGRSGELFF. The genes are TRBV5-4 and TRBJ2-2, with unresolved D. Germline assignment: CDR1 SGHNT and CDR2 YYREEE (reference sequence). The CDR3 is made up of 13 amino acids. Trimming cost V 0 bases and J 6 bases, with 6 bases left between them.